A selection of T cell receptor beta chains follows, all from one sample in a study of T cell changes during pregnancy in multiple sclerosis. Repertoires were generated with immunoSEQ multiplex PCR, while TCRdb's copy carries only in-frame clones and drops some. The sample gives some 10,000 clones, 80% to 90% of which show up once; around 5.5% is in the top ten. The source was CD8+ T cells from peripheral blood mononuclear cells, collected in the first trimester of pregnancy. These receptors were taken from a female donor in good health, enrolled as a control in a pregnancy study. Both conserved end residues are part of each CDR3. The order of the fields is CDR3 protein, CDR3 DNA, V gene, CDR3 length, D gene, J gene, clone size. The D gene is left open where the match is weak. Some rows mark clone size as missing; the rest say once, few, many or name a class of expanded clone.

CASSFRRDRDYNEQFF,TGTGCCAGCAGCTTCCGCCGGGACAGGGACTACAATGAGCAGTTCTTC,TRBV11-2,16,TRBD1,TRBJ2-1,-
CASSVGGVAYEQYF,TGTGCCAGCAGTGTAGGGGGGGTGGCCTACGAGCAGTACTTC,TRBV6-1,14,-,TRBJ2-7,-
CASGYGWWAFF,TGTGCCAGCGGATACGGGTGGTGGGCTTTCTTT,TRBV7-9,11,-,TRBJ1-1,-
CASSSSTGNSEQFF,TGTGCCAGCAGCTCCAGTACAGGGAACAGTGAGCAGTTCTTC,TRBV5-8,14,-,TRBJ2-1,-
CAISVGQGSTDTQYF,TGTGCCATCAGCGTGGGACAGGGCAGCACAGATACGCAGTATTTT,TRBV10-3,15,TRBD1,TRBJ2-3,-
CASSISVGNTEAFF,TGTGCCAGTAGTATCAGCGTGGGGAACACTGAAGCTTTCTTT,TRBV19,14,-,TRBJ1-1,-
CASSIQSGEQYF,TGTGCCAGTAGTATACAGTCGGGGGAGCAGTACTTC,TRBV19,12,-,TRBJ2-7,-
CACSMGATNYGYTF,TGTGCCTGTAGTATGGGAGCTACTAACTATGGCTACACCTTC,TRBV30,14,-,TRBJ1-2,once
CASSPPGTEGNEQFF,TGCGCCAGCAGCCCCCCTGGGACAGAAGGCAATGAGCAGTTCTTC,TRBV5-1,15,TRBD1,TRBJ2-1,-
CASVSGGAAFF,TGTGCCAGCGTTTCGGGGGGGGCCGCTTTCTTT,TRBV27,11,-,TRBJ1-1,-
CASSPPAGIQRPQYNEQFF,TGTGCCAGCTCACCCCCGGCGGGGATTCAGAGGCCCCAATACAATGAGCAGTTCTTC,TRBV18,19,-,TRBJ2-1,-
CASSVSRSWDNEQFF,TGTGCCAGCAGCGTATCTAGGTCCTGGGACAATGAGCAGTTCTTC,TRBV9,15,-,TRBJ2-1,-
CASRSWEVTNEKLFF,TGTGCCAGCAGGAGTTGGGAGGTAACTAATGAAAAACTGTTTTTT,TRBV27,15,-,TRBJ1-4,-
CASRPGGRSAGELFF,TGTGCCAGTAGGCCAGGGGGCAGGTCGGCCGGGGAGCTGTTTTTT,TRBV19,15,TRBD1,TRBJ2-2,-
CASSQDFSGGGADTQYF,TGTGCCAGCAGCCAAGATTTTAGCGGGGGGGGCGCAGATACGCAGTATTTT,TRBV4-2,17,TRBD2,TRBJ2-3,-
CASSQGWASGQETQYF,TGCGCCAGCAGCCAAGGTTGGGCTAGCGGGCAAGAGACCCAGTACTTC,TRBV4-3,16,TRBD2,TRBJ2-5,-
CATSGLAGGSVTDTQYF,TGTGCCACCAGCGGACTAGCGGGGGGGTCAGTCACAGATACGCAGTATTTT,TRBV15,17,TRBD2,TRBJ2-3,-
CASSLYNSPLHF,TGTGCCAGCAGCCTTTATAATTCACCCCTCCACTTT,TRBV27,12,-,TRBJ1-6,-
CASKDRAYTGELFF,TGTGCCAGCAAAGACAGGGCTTACACCGGGGAGCTGTTTTTT,TRBV7-2,14,TRBD1,TRBJ2-2,-
CASSYLAGGLSEQYF,TGTGCCAGCAGTTACCTAGCGGGGGGGCTCTCCGAGCAGTACTTC,TRBV6-4,15,TRBD2,TRBJ2-7,-
CASIQDRGLSYTF,TGTGCCAGCATCCAGGACAGGGGGTTGAGCTACACCTTC,TRBV6-5,13,TRBD1,TRBJ1-2,-
CASSGGGLGTEAFF,TGTGCCAGCAGTGGCGGTGGCTTGGGCACTGAAGCTTTCTTT,TRBV27,14,-,TRBJ1-1,-
CASSLLDSGNEKLFF,TGTGCCAGCAGCTTACTGGACAGTGGGAATGAAAAACTGTTTTTT,TRBV7-9,15,-,TRBJ1-4,-
CASSPTTVNEQFF,TGTGCCAGTAGTCCCACGACAGTCAATGAGCAGTTCTTC,TRBV19,13,-,TRBJ2-1,-
CASSKDRGNTIYF,TGTGCCAGCAGTAAGGACAGGGGAAACACCATATATTTT,TRBV7-8,13,TRBD1,TRBJ1-3,-
CAWSVPRVEGYTF,TGTGCCTGGAGTGTACCCAGGGTGGAAGGCTACACCTTC,TRBV30,13,-,TRBJ1-2,-
CASSLALAGTYNEQFF,TGTGCCAGCAGCTTAGCTCTAGCGGGGACCTACAATGAGCAGTTCTTC,TRBV7-9,16,TRBD2,TRBJ2-1,-
CAIKLGAGKTDTQYF,TGTGCCATCAAGTTGGGGGCAGGGAAGACAGATACGCAGTATTTT,TRBV10-3,15,-,TRBJ2-3,-
CAWSKTGSYNEQFF,TGTGCCTGGAGTAAGACGGGGTCCTACAATGAGCAGTTCTTC,TRBV30,14,-,TRBJ2-1,-
CSVVDRDSYNEQFF,TGCAGCGTTGTCGACAGGGATTCCTACAATGAGCAGTTCTTC,TRBV29-1,14,TRBD1,TRBJ2-1,-
CASSWPGLAGDINPNEQFF,TGTGCCAGCAGCTGGCCCGGACTAGCGGGGGACATTAATCCCAATGAGCAGTTCTTC,TRBV7-9,19,TRBD2,TRBJ2-1,-
CASSQIEGANNEQYF,TGTGCCAGCAGCCAAATCGAGGGGGCGAACAACGAGCAGTACTTC,TRBV5-5,15,TRBD1,TRBJ2-7,-
CASSKDFTVHSGANVLTF,TGTGCCAGCAGCAAAGATTTCACAGTTCACTCTGGGGCCAACGTCCTGACTTTC,TRBV21-1,18,-,TRBJ2-6,-